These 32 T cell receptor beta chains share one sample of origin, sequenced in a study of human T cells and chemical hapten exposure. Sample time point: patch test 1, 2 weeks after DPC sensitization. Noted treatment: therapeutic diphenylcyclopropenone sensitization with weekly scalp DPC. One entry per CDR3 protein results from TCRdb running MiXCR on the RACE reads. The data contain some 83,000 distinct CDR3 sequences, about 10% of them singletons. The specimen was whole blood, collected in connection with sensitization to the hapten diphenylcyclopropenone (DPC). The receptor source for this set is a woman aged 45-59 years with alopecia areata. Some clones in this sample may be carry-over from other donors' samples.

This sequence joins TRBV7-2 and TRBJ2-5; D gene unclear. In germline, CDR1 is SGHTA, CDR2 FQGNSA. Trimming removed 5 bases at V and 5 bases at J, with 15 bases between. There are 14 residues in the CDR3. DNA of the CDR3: TGTGCCAGCAGCCCGAGGTGGAGTAGTGAGACCCAGTACTTC. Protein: CASSPRWSSETQYF.

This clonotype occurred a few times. CDR3 sequence reads: CASSQVAGSGRRLSEAFF. The CDR3, as DNA: TGTGCCAGCAGCCAAGTGGCGGGCTCTGGTCGAAGACTATCTGAAGCTTTCTTT. The gene calls are TRBV3-1 and TRBJ1-1; D not certain. From germline, CDR1 is LGHDT and CDR2 YNNKEL (reference sequence). This CDR3 spans 18 amino acids. Trimming took off 1 base at V and 6 bases at J, with 24 bases between the two ends.

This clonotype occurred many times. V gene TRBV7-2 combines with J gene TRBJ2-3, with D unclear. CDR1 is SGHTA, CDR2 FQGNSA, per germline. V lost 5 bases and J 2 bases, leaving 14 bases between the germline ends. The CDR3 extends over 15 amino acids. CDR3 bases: TGTGCCAGCAGCCAAACAAACCTAGTCACAGATACGCAGTATTTT. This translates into CASSQTNLVTDTQYF. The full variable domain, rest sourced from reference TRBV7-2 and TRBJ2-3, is GAGVSQSPSNKVTEKGKDVELRCDPISGHTALYWYRQSLGQGLEFLIYFQGNSAPDKSGLPSDRFSAERTGGSVSTLTIQRTQQEDSAVYLCASSQTNLVTDTQYFGPGTRLTVL.

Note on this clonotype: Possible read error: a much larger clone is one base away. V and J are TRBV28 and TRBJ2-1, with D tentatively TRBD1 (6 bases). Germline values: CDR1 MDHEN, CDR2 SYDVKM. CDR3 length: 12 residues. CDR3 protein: CASSPRDNAQFF. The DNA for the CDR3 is TGTGCCAGCAGCCCCAGGGACAATGCGCAGTTCTTC.

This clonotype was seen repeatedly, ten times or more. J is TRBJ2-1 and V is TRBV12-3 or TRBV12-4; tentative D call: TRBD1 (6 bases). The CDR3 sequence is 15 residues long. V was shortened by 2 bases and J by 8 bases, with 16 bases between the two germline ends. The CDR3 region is CASSLRDTLHYEQFF. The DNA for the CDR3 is TGTGCCAGCAGTTTAAGGGACACACTCCACTATGAGCAGTTCTTC.

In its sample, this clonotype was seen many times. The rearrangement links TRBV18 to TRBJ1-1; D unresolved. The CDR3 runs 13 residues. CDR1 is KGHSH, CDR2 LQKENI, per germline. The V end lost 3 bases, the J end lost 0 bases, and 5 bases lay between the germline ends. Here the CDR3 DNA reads TGTGCCAGCTCACCCACAGTGAACACTGAAGCTTTCTTT. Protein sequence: CASSPTVNTEAFF.

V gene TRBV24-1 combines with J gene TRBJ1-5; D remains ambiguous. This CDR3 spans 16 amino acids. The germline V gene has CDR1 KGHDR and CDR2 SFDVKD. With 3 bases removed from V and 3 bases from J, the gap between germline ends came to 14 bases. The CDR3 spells CATSDDHKGDNQPQHF. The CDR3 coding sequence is TGTGCCACCAGTGATGATCACAAGGGAGACAATCAGCCCCAGCATTTT.

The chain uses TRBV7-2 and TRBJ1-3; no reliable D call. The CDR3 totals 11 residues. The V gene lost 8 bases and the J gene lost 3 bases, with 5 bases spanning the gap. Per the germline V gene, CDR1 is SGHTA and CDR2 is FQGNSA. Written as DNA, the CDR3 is TGTGCCAGCGCCCTTGGAAACACCATATATTTT. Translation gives CASALGNTIYF.

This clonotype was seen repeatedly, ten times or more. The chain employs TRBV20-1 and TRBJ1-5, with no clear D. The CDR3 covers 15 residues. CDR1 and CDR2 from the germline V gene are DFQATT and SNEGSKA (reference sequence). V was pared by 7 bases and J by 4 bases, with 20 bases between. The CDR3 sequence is CSGRESRLGNQPQHF. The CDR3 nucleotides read TGCAGTGGTAGGGAAAGCAGACTTGGAAATCAGCCCCAGCATTTT.

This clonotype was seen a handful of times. The CDR3: CSAREKGALNYGYTF. The DNA for the CDR3 is TGCAGTGCTAGAGAGAAAGGGGCGCTTAACTATGGCTACACCTTC. The genes are TRBV20-1 and TRBJ1-2, with D possibly matching TRBD1 (5 bases). Trimming removed 0 bases from V and 1 base from J, with 12 bases in between. The CDR3 totals 15 residues. The germline gives CDR1 DFQATT, CDR2 SNEGSKA (reference sequence).

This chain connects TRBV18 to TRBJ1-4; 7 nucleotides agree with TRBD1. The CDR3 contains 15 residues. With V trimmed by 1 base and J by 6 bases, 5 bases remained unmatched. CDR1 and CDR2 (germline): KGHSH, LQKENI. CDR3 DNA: TGTGCCAGCTCACCACTAAGGGGGCAGGATGAAAAACTGTTTTTT. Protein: CASSPLRGQDEKLFF.

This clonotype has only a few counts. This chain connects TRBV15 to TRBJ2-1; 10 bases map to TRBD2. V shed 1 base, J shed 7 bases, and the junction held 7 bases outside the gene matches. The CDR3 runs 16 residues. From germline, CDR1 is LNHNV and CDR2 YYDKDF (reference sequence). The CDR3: CATSRGSSGSGNEQFF. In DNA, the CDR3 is TGTGCCACCAGCAGAGGTTCTAGCGGGAGCGGGAATGAGCAGTTCTTC.

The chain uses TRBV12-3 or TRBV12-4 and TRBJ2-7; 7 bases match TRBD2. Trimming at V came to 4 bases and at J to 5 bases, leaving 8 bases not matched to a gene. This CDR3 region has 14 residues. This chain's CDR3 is CASSSPGRDDEQYF. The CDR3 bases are TGTGCCAGCAGTTCACCGGGGAGGGACGACGAGCAGTACTTC.

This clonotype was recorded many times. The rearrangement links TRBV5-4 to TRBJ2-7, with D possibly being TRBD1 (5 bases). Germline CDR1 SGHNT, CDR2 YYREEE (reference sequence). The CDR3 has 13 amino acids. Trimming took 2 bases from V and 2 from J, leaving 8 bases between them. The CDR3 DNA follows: TGTGCCAGCAGCTTACAGGAGACCTACGAGCAGTACTTC. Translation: CASSLQETYEQYF.

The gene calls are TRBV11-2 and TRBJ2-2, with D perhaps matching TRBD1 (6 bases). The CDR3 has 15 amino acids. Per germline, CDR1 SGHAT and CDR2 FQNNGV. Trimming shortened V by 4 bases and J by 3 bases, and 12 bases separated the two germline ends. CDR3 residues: CASSSRDTDTGELFF. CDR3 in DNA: TGTGCCAGCAGCTCAAGGGACACCGACACCGGGGAGCTGTTTTTT.

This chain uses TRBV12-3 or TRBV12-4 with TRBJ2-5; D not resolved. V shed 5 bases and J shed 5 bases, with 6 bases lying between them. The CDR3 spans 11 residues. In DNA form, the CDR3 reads TGTGCCAGCAGTGACCTCGAGACCCAGTACTTC. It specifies CASSDLETQYF.

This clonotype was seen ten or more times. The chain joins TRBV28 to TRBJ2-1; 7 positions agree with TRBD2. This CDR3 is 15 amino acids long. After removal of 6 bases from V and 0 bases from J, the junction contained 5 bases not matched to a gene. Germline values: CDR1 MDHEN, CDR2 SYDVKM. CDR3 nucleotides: TGTGCCAGCAGCCCTCGCGGGAGCTCCTACAATGAGCAGTTCTTC. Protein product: CASSPRGSSYNEQFF.

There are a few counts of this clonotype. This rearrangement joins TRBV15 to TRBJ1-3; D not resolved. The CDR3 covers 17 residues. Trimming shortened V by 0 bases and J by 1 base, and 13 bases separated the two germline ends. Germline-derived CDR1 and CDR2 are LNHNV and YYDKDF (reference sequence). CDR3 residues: CATSRDVGNPSGNTIYF. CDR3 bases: TGTGCCACCAGCAGAGATGTCGGGAATCCGTCTGGAAACACCATATATTTT.

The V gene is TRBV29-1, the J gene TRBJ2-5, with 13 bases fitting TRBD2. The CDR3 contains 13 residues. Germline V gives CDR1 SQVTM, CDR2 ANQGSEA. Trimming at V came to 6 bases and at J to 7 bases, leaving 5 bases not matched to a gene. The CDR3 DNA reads TGCAGCGTCAAGACTAGCGGGAGGACGACCCAGTACTTC. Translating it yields CSVKTSGRTTQYF.

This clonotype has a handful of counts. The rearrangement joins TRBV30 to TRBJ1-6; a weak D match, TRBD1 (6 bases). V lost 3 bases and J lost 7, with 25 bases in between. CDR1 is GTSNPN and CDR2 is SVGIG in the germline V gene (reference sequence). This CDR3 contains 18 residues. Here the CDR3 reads CAWSPIPLTGNQNSPLHF. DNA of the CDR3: TGTGCCTGGAGCCCGATACCGCTTACAGGGAATCAAAATTCACCCCTCCACTTT.

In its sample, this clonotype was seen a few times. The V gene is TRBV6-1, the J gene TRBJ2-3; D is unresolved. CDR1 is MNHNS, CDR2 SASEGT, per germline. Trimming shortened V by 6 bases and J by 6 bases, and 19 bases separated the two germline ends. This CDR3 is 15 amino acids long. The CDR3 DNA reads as TGTGCCAGCAGGAAAGGGTGGCGGTCCTTGGATACGCAGTATTTT. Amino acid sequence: CASRKGWRSLDTQYF.

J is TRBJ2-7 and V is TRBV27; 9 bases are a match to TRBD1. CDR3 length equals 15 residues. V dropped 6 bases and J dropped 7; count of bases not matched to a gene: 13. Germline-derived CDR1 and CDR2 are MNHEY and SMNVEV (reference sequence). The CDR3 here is CASRDQTGGWEEQYF. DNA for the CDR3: TGTGCCAGCAGAGACCAGACAGGGGGTTGGGAGGAGCAGTACTTC.

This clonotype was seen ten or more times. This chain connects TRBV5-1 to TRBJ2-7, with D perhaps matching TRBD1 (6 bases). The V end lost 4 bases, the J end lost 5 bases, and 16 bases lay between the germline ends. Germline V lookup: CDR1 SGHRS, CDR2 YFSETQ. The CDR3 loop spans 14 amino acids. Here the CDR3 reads CASSKTGSMDEQYF. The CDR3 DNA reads TGCGCCAGCAGCAAGACAGGTTCCATGGACGAGCAGTACTTC.

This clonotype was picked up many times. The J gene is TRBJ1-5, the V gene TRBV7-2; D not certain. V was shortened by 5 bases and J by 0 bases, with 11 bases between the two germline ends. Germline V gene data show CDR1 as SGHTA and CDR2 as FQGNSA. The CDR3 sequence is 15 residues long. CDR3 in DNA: TGTGCCAGCAGCCAACAGAGCTATAGCAATCAGCCCCAGCATTTT. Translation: CASSQQSYSNQPQHF.

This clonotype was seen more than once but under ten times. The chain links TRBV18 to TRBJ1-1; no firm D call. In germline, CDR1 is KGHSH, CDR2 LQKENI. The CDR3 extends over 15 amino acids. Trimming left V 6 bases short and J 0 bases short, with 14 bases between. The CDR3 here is CASSKVQMMNTEAFF. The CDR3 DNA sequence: TGTGCCAGCTCTAAAGTCCAGATGATGAACACTGAAGCTTTCTTT.

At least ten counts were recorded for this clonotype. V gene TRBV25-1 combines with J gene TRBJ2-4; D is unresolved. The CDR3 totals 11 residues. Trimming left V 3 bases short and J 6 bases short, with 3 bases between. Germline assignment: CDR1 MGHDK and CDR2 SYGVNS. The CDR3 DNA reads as TGTGCCAGCAGTGAGTTAAACATTCAGTACTTC. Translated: CASSELNIQYF.

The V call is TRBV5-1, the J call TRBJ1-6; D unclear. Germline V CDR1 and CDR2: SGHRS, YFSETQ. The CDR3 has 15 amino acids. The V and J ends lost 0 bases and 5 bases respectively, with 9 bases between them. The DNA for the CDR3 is TGCGCCAGCAGCTTGGTGGCCTATGATAATTCACCCCTCCACTTT. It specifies CASSLVAYDNSPLHF.

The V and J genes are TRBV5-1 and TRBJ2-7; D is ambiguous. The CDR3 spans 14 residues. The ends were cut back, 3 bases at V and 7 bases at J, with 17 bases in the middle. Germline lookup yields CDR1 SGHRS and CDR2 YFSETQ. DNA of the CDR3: TGCGCCAGCAGCTGGGCTGACACCTTATATGAGCAGTACTTC. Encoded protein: CASSWADTLYEQYF. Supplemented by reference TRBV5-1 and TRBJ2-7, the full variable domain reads KAGVTQTPRYLIKTRGQQVTLSCSPISGHRSVSWYQQTPGQGLQFLFEYFSETQRNKGNFPGRFSGRQFSNSRSEMNVSTLELGDSALYLCASSWADTLYEQYFGPGTRLTVT.

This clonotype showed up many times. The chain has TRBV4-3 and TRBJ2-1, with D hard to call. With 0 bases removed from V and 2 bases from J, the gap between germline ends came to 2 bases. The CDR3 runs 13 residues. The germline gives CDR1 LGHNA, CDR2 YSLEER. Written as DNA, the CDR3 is TGCGCCAGCAGCCAAGACGCCTACAATGAGCAGTTCTTC. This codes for CASSQDAYNEQFF.

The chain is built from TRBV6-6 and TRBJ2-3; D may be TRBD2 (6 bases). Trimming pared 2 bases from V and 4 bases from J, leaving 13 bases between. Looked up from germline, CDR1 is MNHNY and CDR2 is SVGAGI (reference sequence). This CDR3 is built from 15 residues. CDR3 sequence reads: CASSYEGGTSDTQYF. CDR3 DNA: TGTGCCAGCAGTTACGAAGGCGGGACTTCAGATACGCAGTATTTT.

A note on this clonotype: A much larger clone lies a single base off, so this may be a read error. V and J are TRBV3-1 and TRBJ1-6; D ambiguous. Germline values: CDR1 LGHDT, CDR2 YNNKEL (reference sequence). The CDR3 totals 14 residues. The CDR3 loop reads CASSQDWESSPHHF. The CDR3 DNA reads TGTGCCAGCAGCCAAGACTGGGAAAGTTCACCCCACCACTTT.

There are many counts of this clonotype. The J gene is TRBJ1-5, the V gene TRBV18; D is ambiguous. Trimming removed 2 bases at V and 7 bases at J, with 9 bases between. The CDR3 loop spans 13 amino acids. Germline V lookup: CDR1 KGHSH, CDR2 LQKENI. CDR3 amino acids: CASSPDGRQPQHF. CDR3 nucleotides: TGTGCCAGCTCACCAGACGGACGGCAGCCCCAGCATTTT. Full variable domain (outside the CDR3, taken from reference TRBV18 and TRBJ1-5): NAGVMQNPRHLVRRRGQEARLRCSPMKGHSHVYWYRQLPEEGLKFMVYLQKENIIDESGMPKERFSAEFPKEGPSILRIQQVVRGDSAAYFCASSPDGRQPQHFGDGTRLSIL.